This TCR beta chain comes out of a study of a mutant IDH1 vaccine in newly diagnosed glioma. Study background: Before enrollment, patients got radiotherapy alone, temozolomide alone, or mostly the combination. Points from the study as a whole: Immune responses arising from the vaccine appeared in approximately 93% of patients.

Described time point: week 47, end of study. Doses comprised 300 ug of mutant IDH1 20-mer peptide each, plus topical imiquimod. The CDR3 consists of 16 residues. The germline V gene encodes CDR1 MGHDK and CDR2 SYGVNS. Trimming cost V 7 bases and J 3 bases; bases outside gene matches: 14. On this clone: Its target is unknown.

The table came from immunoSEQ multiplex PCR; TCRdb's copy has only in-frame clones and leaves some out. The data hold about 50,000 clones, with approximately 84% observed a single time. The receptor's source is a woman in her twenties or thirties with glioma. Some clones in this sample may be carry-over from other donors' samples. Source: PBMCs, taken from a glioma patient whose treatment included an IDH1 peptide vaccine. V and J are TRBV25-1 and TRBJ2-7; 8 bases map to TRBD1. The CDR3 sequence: CASTPPQDRGHYEQYF. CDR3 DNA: TGTGCCAGCACCCCCCCGCAAGACAGGGGCCACTACGAGCAGTACTTC.